Listed here are 9 T cell receptor beta chains from one sample, sequenced in a study of early T cells in non-severe SARS-CoV-2 infection. TCRdb processed the 5' RACE reads anew with MiXCR; each CDR3 protein has one entry. The sample includes approximately 30,000 distinct CDR3 sequences, about 4.6% of them seen just once. The source material was whole blood. The source is an adult who was a healthcare worker with PCR-confirmed SARS-CoV-2 infection or an uninfected control (not recorded which).

This sequence joins TRBV12-3 or TRBV12-4 and TRBJ2-7; D may correspond to TRBD1 or TRBD2 (5 bases each). The CDR3 has 15 residues. V was shortened by 4 bases and J by 2 bases, with 15 bases between the two germline ends. The CDR3: CASSSRDGPTYEQYF. The CDR3 coding sequence is TGTGCCAGCAGTTCTCGGGACGGACCGACCTACGAGCAGTACTTC.

Ten or more counts support this clonotype. The chain employs TRBV10-3 and TRBJ2-5; no reliable D call. The length of the CDR3 is 12 residues. Germline-derived CDR1 and CDR2 are ENHRY and SYGVKD. Trimming took 6 bases from V and 0 from J, leaving 5 bases between them. DNA for the CDR3: TGTGCCATCAGCCCAGACCAAGAGACCCAGTACTTC. It is translated as CAISPDQETQYF.

The CDR3 region is CASSLLGFGGVGTEAFF. The CDR3 region has the DNA TGTGCCAGCAGTTTATTAGGTTTTGGGGGGGTTGGCACTGAAGCTTTCTTT. The chain couples TRBV27 to TRBJ1-1, with D possibly being TRBD1 (5 bases). There are 17 residues in the CDR3. The germline V and J ends were trimmed by 1 base and 4 bases, with 19 bases remaining between them. In germline, CDR1 is MNHEY, CDR2 SMNVEV (reference sequence).

This clonotype was detected many times. This chain joins TRBV28 and TRBJ2-7; D may be TRBD1 (6 bases). With 6 bases removed from V and 1 base from J, the gap between germline ends came to 13 bases. CDR3 length: 14 residues. Germline V gene sequence: CDR1 MDHEN, CDR2 SYDVKM. CDR3 protein: CASREGGSSYEQYF. The DNA for the CDR3 is TGTGCCAGCAGGGAAGGGGGTTCGTCCTACGAGCAGTACTTC.

The rearrangement links TRBV5-1 to TRBJ2-7; 7 nucleotides agree with TRBD2. V was clipped by 4 bases and J by 2 bases; unmatched bases: 9. The CDR3 has 15 amino acids. CDR1 and CDR2 (germline): SGHRS, YFSETQ. The CDR3 coding sequence is TGCGCCAGCAGCAGGGCTAGCGGTTCCCCCTACGAGCAGTACTTC. Its protein is CASSRASGSPYEQYF.

The table lists this clonotype with a few counts. This chain connects TRBV3-1 to TRBJ2-7; TRBD1 agrees at 11 bases. The CDR3 is made up of 18 amino acids. V lost 5 bases to trimming and J lost 4 bases; unmatched junction nucleotides: 16. Germline loops: CDR1 LGHDT, CDR2 YNNKEL (reference sequence). This CDR3 is CASSSPSRDRGEDYEQYF. Written as DNA, the CDR3 is TGTGCCAGCAGCAGCCCGTCCCGGGACAGGGGGGAAGATTACGAGCAGTACTTC.

There are many counts of this clonotype. V is TRBV20-1 and J is TRBJ2-7, with 8 bases matching TRBD2. The CDR3 is 15 amino acids. The V segment lost 5 bases and the J segment 4 bases; nucleotides outside the gene matches: 13. CDR1 and CDR2 (germline): DFQATT, SNEGSKA (reference sequence). In DNA, the CDR3 is TGCAGTGCTCAAACGACTAGCGAGAGCCCTTACGAGCAGTACTTC. Protein product: CSAQTTSESPYEQYF.

In this sample, this clonotype is medium-sized. The chain carries TRBV7-6 and TRBJ2-2; D is perhaps TRBD1 (5 bases). Trimming took off 6 bases at V and 0 bases at J, with 8 bases between the two ends. CDR3 length: 14 amino acids. Per germline, CDR1 SGHVS and CDR2 FNYEAQ. The CDR3 nucleotides read TGTGCCAGCAGAGACAGACCGAACACCGGGGAGCTGTTTTTT. It translates to CASRDRPNTGELFF.

J is TRBJ2-1 and V is TRBV20-1, with TRBD2 as a possible D gene (6 bases). V lost 5 bases to trimming and J lost 8 bases, with 19 bases between them. CDR3 length: 14 residues. In germline, CDR1 is DFQATT, CDR2 SNEGSKA (reference sequence). The chain's CDR3 is CSAPRDGGRDEQFF. CDR3 nucleotide sequence: TGCAGTGCTCCACGGGACGGGGGTCGCGATGAGCAGTTCTTC.